The 17 T cell receptor beta chains listed next were all sequenced from one sample in a study of cytomegalovirus exposure and HLA in healthy donors. Primers included in the PCR were 60 Vbeta and 13 Jbeta primers. Sequencing was performed with immunoSEQ multiplex PCR; in TCRdb, only in-frame clones are kept and a portion is missing. The sample features about 170,000 clones, with 0.7% to 0.8% in its top ten. Sequencing input: PBMCs. These receptors were obtained from a woman aged 18-29 years in good health and CMV-seropositive.

The chain joins TRBV20-1 to TRBJ1-2; D gene ambiguous. CDR1 is DFQATT and CDR2 is SNEGSKA in the germline V gene (reference sequence). With 6 bases removed from V and 1 base from J, the gap between germline ends came to 3 bases. This CDR3 comprises 10 residues. The CDR3 DNA reads TGCAGTGCCTTTAACTATGGCTACACCTTC. This codes for CSAFNYGYTF.

The chain is built from TRBV7-6 and TRBJ2-1, with TRBD2 identical over 8 bases. V lost 5 bases to trimming and J lost 0 bases; unmatched junction nucleotides: 6. Germline CDR1 is SGHVS and CDR2 is FNYEAQ. The CDR3 extends over 16 amino acids. CDR3 region: CASSTRSGDSYNEQFF. The CDR3 region has the DNA TGTGCCAGCAGCACCCGTAGCGGGGACTCCTACAATGAGCAGTTCTTC.

The chain recombines TRBV7-3 with TRBJ2-2; D remains ambiguous. Germline CDR1 and CDR2: SGHTA and FQGTGA. V gave up 0 bases and J gave up 2 bases, with 16 bases separating them. This CDR3 spans 18 amino acids. The CDR3 coding sequence is TGTGCCAGCAGCTTAACGAGTTATAGGCAGGAAAACACCGGGGAGCTGTTTTTT. Translation gives CASSLTSYRQENTGELFF.

Comments on this clone: Mismatch with germline at one junction end may stem from a read error. The chain couples TRBV11-2 to TRBJ1-1; a weak D match, TRBD1 (5 bases). The CDR3 runs to 14 residues. Germline-derived CDR1 and CDR2 are SGHAT and FQNNGV. The CDR3 sequence: CASSSQTVNTGAFF. In DNA, the CDR3 is TGTGCCAGCAGCTCCCAGACAGTGAACACTGGAGCTTTCTTT.

V is TRBV29-1 and J is TRBJ1-1; 8 bases align to TRBD1. The CDR3 has 13 residues. The trim removed 3 bases at V and 5 bases at J, leaving 5 bases unmatched. CDR1 is SQVTM, CDR2 ANQGSEA, per germline. CDR3 protein: CSVEGQGATEAFF. CDR3 sequence (DNA): TGCAGCGTTGAGGGGCAGGGGGCAACTGAAGCTTTCTTT.

V usage is TRBV29-1 and J usage is TRBJ2-1, with a tentative D call TRBD2 (7 bases). Germline V gene data show CDR1 as SQVTM and CDR2 as ANQGSEA. Between the trimmed V and J ends, which lost 0 bases and 3 bases, there was a span of 15 bases. The CDR3 length is 16 residues. The CDR3 bases are TGCAGCGTTGAAGAGGGGGGGGCGTCCAGCTACAATGAGCAGTTCTTC. Residues: CSVEEGGASSYNEQFF.

The chain couples TRBV27 to TRBJ2-7, with D maybe TRBD1 (6 bases). V was cut by 5 bases and J by 0 bases, with 17 bases left in between. The germline CDR1 and CDR2 sequences are MNHEY and SMNVEV (reference sequence). There are 16 residues in the CDR3. CDR3 nucleotide sequence: TGTGCCAGCAGTCCCCTGGGGGCGGGCCTCTCCTACGAGCAGTACTTC. Translated: CASSPLGAGLSYEQYF.

The CDR3 here is CASSLVGQGPAYNEQFF. CDR3 DNA: TGTGCCAGCAGCTTAGTGGGGCAGGGGCCGGCCTACAATGAGCAGTTCTTC. The chain is built from TRBV7-2 and TRBJ2-1, with D possibly TRBD1 on 6 matching bases. This CDR3 spans 17 amino acids. Trimming removed 1 base from V and 2 bases from J, with 15 bases in between. Germline V gene data show CDR1 as SGHTA and CDR2 as FQGNSA.

The gene calls are TRBV5-1 and TRBJ2-3; 9 bases are a match to TRBD2. This CDR3 has 18 residues. The trim removed 3 bases at V and 4 bases at J, leaving 15 bases unmatched. CDR1 SGHRS and CDR2 YFSETQ come from the germline V gene. CDR3 coding DNA: TGCGCCAGCAGCTCGGCTCCCCTCATAGCGGGAGTCCCAGATACGCAGTATTTT. Residues: CASSSAPLIAGVPDTQYF.

The chain uses TRBV30 and TRBJ1-4; the match to TRBD1 covers 9 bases. Germline assignment: CDR1 GTSNPN and CDR2 SVGIG (reference sequence). CDR3 length equals 15 residues. V was pared by 6 bases and J by 8 bases, with 13 bases of the junction left unmatched. CDR3 bases: TGTGCCTGCCTCCACAGGGGGCAGGAGAGGGAAAAACTGTTTTTT. Translation gives CACLHRGQEREKLFF.

The rearrangement joins TRBV4-2 to TRBJ2-7, with 7 bases aligning to TRBD2. Trimming took 1 base from V and 1 from J; bases not matched to a gene: 7. Germline V CDR1 and CDR2: LGHNA, YNFKEQ. This CDR3 comprises 16 residues. CDR3 in amino acids: CASSQVGLAESYEQYF. The CDR3 nucleotides read TGTGCCAGCAGCCAAGTAGGCCTAGCGGAGTCCTACGAGCAGTACTTC.

J is TRBJ1-5 and V is TRBV15, with TRBD1 matching 8 bases. The junction had 4 bases not matched to a gene; V was cut back by 3 bases and J by 6 bases. Germline CDR1 and CDR2: LNHNV and YYDKDF (reference sequence). CDR3 length: 14 amino acids. The CDR3 bases are TGTGCCACCAGCAGTCAGGGGGCGATTCAGCCCCAGCATTTT. Encoded protein: CATSSQGAIQPQHF. Variable domain in full (rest from reference TRBV15 and TRBJ1-5): DAMVIQNPRYQVTQFGKPVTLSCSQTLNHNVMYWYQQKSSQAPKLLFHYYDKDFNNEADTPDNFQSRRPNTSFCFLDIRSPGLGDTAMYLCATSSQGAIQPQHFGDGTRLSIL.

The V and J genes are TRBV15 and TRBJ1-2; possible D gene TRBD1, 5 bases. V was clipped by 3 bases and J by 6 bases, with 17 bases between them. The CDR3 length is 15 residues. CDR1 is LNHNV and CDR2 is YYDKDF in the germline V gene (reference sequence). CDR3 bases: TGTGCCACCAGCAGGGGGGAGGGACGTCTGGATGGCTACACCTTC. As protein: CATSRGEGRLDGYTF.

The chain uses TRBV6-1 and TRBJ2-5; TRBD1 matches at 10 bases. CDR3 size: 13 residues. Germline lookup yields CDR1 MNHNS and CDR2 SASEGT. With V trimmed by 8 bases and J by 9 bases, 9 bases remained unmatched. CDR3 DNA sequence: TGTGCCAGCGGGGACAGGGGATTTAACGCCCAGTACTTC. Its protein is CASGDRGFNAQYF.

The chain combines TRBV4-2 with TRBJ1-5; D unresolved. CDR1 and CDR2 (germline): LGHNA, YNFKEQ. V gave up 0 bases and J gave up 5 bases, with 14 bases separating them. The CDR3 length is 16 residues. The CDR3 DNA reads as TGTGCCAGCAGCCAAGAAAGAGGCGGGCTTGATCAGCCCCAGCATTTT. Its translation is CASSQERGGLDQPQHF.

The J gene is TRBJ1-2, the V gene TRBV20-1, with D perhaps TRBD1 (5 bases). The germline gives CDR1 DFQATT, CDR2 SNEGSKA (reference sequence). The CDR3 contains 11 residues. V lost 3 bases, J lost 6 bases, and 8 bases lay in between. As DNA, the CDR3 is TGCAGTGCTAGTTCCAGGGATGGCTACACCTTC. It encodes CSASSRDGYTF.

V gene TRBV19 combines with J gene TRBJ2-3; 11 nucleotides line up with TRBD2. The CDR3 is made up of 19 amino acids. Germline V gene data show CDR1 as LNHDA and CDR2 as SQIVND (reference sequence). The V segment lost 3 bases and the J segment 1 base; nucleotides outside the gene matches: 12. CDR3 sequence: CASSMGSLAGGLGTDTQYF. CDR3 coding DNA: TGTGCCAGTAGTATGGGGAGCTTAGCGGGAGGGCTGGGCACAGATACGCAGTATTTT.